The present TCR beta chain was sequenced within a study of shared clonotypes between healthy human individuals. This table comes from immunoSEQ multiplex PCR, and its TCRdb copy is limited to in-frame clones, with some not included. This table has about 2.4 million clones, roughly 93% appearing once. This clone was recorded once. Its antigen is unidentified. Findings and caveats of the study: Blood was the sole source, and tissue repertoires probably differ.

The germline CDR1 and CDR2 sequences are MNHNS and SASEGT. CDR3 length: 19 residues. Trimming at V came to 4 bases and at J to 3 bases, leaving 19 bases not matched to a gene. The source material was naive CD4+ T cells from PBMCs. Subset denoted: CD45RA+ positively selected. This chain links TRBV6-1 with TRBJ2-7; TRBD1 agrees at 9 bases. This sequence originates from a man between 18 and 35 years old in good health. Some clones in this sample may be carry-over from other donors' samples. The CDR3 sequence is CASSGGQGRDGSGLYEQYF. The CDR3 region has the DNA TGTGCCAGCAGTGGGGGACAGGGACGGGATGGTAGCGGACTCTACGAGCAGTACTTC.